This T cell receptor (beta chain) emerged from a study of immune heterogeneity within non-small cell lung tumors. Overall study: The tumor set comprised several squamous cell carcinomas and roughly 11 non-squamous carcinomas (plus 1 not otherwise specified). Whole-study results and caveats: Local T-cell clonality correlated moderately but significantly with local tumor mutational burden (R about 0.35).

Multiplex PCR relied on 32 V and 13 J primers to amplify TCR beta CDR3. TCRdb reanalysed the multiplex PCR reads using MiXCR and keeps one entry per CDR3 protein. The sample records 21,000 or so distinct CDR3 sequences, around 30% being singletons. Bulk tumor gDNA, around 630 ng per sample, served as the TCR template. The authors collected several far-apart biopsies from each primary tumor during surgery. Patients underwent curative surgery for non-small cell lung cancer (untreated and newly diagnosed). The CDR3 is 14 amino acids. The germline gives CDR1 SGHAT, CDR2 FQNNGV. V was shortened by 5 bases and J by 4 bases, with 14 bases between the two germline ends. A note on this clonotype: Its matching antigen is unknown.

The rearrangement uses TRBV11-2 and TRBJ1-1; no clear D gene. Sequencing input: lung tumor tissue. This clonotype was sampled from a middle-aged man with non-small cell lung cancer. The CDR3 is CASSPRPGITEAFF. The CDR3 bases are TGTGCCAGCAGCCCCAGGCCGGGCATCACTGAAGCTTTCTTT.